A single sample is the source of the 30 T cell receptor beta chains below, sequenced in a study of blood T cell repertoires in COVID-19. Repertoires were generated with immunoSEQ multiplex PCR, while TCRdb's copy carries only in-frame clones and drops some. The sample shows about 80,000 clones, roughly 79% of them seen only once. The sample comprised peripheral blood. These receptor sequences come from a human donor in a cohort sampled during active COVID-19.

The chain links TRBV7-6 to TRBJ2-1, with TRBD2 matching 7 bases. This CDR3 has 12 residues. Germline V gene data show CDR1 as SGHVS and CDR2 as FNYEAQ. V was clipped by 0 bases and J by 12 bases; unmatched bases: 2. The CDR3 DNA sequence: TGTGCCAGCAGCTTAGCATCGGGAGGGCAGTTCTTC. It translates to CASSLASGGQFF.

This clone was seen a single time. The CDR3 DNA sequence: TGTGCCAGCTCACCACCGGGACAGCTAAGCTCCTACAATGAGCAGTTCTTC. This gives the protein CASSPPGQLSSYNEQFF. V gene TRBV18 combines with J gene TRBJ2-1, with 7 bases fitting TRBD1. The CDR3 runs 17 residues. Germline-derived CDR1 and CDR2 are KGHSH and LQKENI. Unmatched junction bases numbered 5, after V lost 0 bases and J lost 0 bases.

In its sample, this clone was seen once. Other DNA sequences within the sample encode an identical CDR3. This chain connects TRBV7-9 to TRBJ2-1; D possibly corresponds to TRBD2 (6 bases). Trimming removed 2 bases from V and 4 bases from J, with 9 bases in between. The CDR3 consists of 14 residues. Looked up from germline, CDR1 is SEHNR and CDR2 is FQNEAQ (reference sequence). The CDR3 DNA reads TGTGCCAGCAGCTTAACCGGGACTTACAATGAGCAGTTCTTC. Its protein is CASSLTGTYNEQFF.

This sequence joins TRBV5-6 and TRBJ1-6; 7 bases line up with TRBD1. This CDR3 region has 14 residues. With 0 bases clipped from V and 7 bases from J, the junction kept 1 base outside the gene matches. Looked up from germline, CDR1 is SGHDT and CDR2 is YYEEEE. The CDR3 here is CASSLGQGNSPLHF. CDR3 sequence (DNA): TGTGCCAGCAGCTTGGGACAGGGAAATTCACCCCTCCACTTT. Together with reference TRBV5-6 and TRBJ1-6, the CDR3 gives the full variable domain: DAGVTQSPTHLIKTRGQQVTLRCSPKSGHDTVSWYQQALGQGPQFIFQYYEEEERQRGNFPDRFSGHQFPNYSSELNVNALLLGDSALYLCASSLGQGNSPLHFGNGTRLTVT.

The chain is built from TRBV19 and TRBJ1-1; D is unresolved. This CDR3 is 14 amino acids long. Per the germline V gene, CDR1 is LNHDA and CDR2 is SQIVND (reference sequence). Trimming took off 2 bases at V and 1 base at J, with 8 bases between the two ends. As DNA, the CDR3 is TGTGCCAGTAGTATACGGAGGGAGAACACTGAAGCTTTCTTT. Translated, it gives CASSIRRENTEAFF.

This chain uses TRBV7-2 with TRBJ2-3, with 7 bases aligning to TRBD2. This CDR3 region has 14 residues. CDR1 and CDR2 from the germline V gene are SGHTA and FQGNSA. After removal of 7 bases from V and 0 bases from J, the junction contained 4 bases not matched to a gene. In DNA, the CDR3 is TGTGCCAGCATCCTCGGGGGGAGCACAGATACGCAGTATTTT. Its translation: CASILGGSTDTQYF.

The genes are TRBV27 and TRBJ2-4; D perhaps matches TRBD1 (6 bases). The CDR3 has 16 residues. Germline V CDR1 and CDR2: MNHEY, SMNVEV (reference sequence). V was shortened by 2 bases and J by 3 bases, with 14 bases between the two germline ends. Written as DNA, the CDR3 is TGTGCCAGCAGTTTAAATGGGGGCATCGGCAAAAACATTCAGTACTTC. Translation gives CASSLNGGIGKNIQYF.

The genes are TRBV4-1 and TRBJ1-6; 7 bases map to TRBD1. Per the germline V gene, CDR1 is MGHRA and CDR2 is YSYEKL. The CDR3 extends over 14 amino acids. V was pared by 2 bases and J by 8 bases, with 3 bases of the junction left unmatched. CDR3 DNA: TGCGCCAGCAGCCAACTTACAGGGGATTCACCCCTCCACTTT. It is translated as CASSQLTGDSPLHF.

This clone showed up just a few times. The chain has TRBV4-1 and TRBJ1-5; D unclear. Looked up from germline, CDR1 is MGHRA and CDR2 is YSYEKL. Trimming removed 2 bases from V and 0 bases from J, with 5 bases in between. CDR3 length equals 14 residues. DNA for the CDR3: TGCGCCAGCAGCCAATTCGTTAGCAATCAGCCCCAGCATTTT. Protein: CASSQFVSNQPQHF.

The rearrangement uses TRBV7-2 and TRBJ2-4; 7 positions agree with TRBD2. There are 14 residues in the CDR3. The germline gives CDR1 SGHTA, CDR2 FQGNSA. J was trimmed by 8 bases and V by 1 base; bases with no gene match: 5. The CDR3 reads CASSLGLAGDIQYF. In DNA form, the CDR3 reads TGTGCCAGCAGCTTAGGACTAGCTGGGGACATTCAGTACTTC.

This chain links TRBV29-1 with TRBJ2-1; D gene unclear. CDR1 is SQVTM, CDR2 ANQGSEA, per germline. V was cut by 3 bases and J by 9 bases, with 15 bases left in between. The CDR3 covers 13 residues. The DNA for the CDR3 is TGCAGCGTTGATGGAGAGGTGAGAGGTGAGCAGTTCTTC. This encodes CSVDGEVRGEQFF.

The chain combines TRBV29-1 with TRBJ1-6, with TRBD1 identical over 9 bases. This CDR3 has 13 amino acids. CDR1 is SQVTM and CDR2 is ANQGSEA in the germline V gene. With V trimmed by 4 bases and J by 9 bases, 4 bases remained unmatched. CDR3 bases: TGCAGCGTTGGGGACAGGGCAGGTTCACCCCTCCACTTT. Its protein is CSVGDRAGSPLHF.

As to this clone: The junction shows a germline mismatch at one end, possibly a read error. The chain recombines TRBV4-1 with TRBJ2-3; D perhaps matches TRBD2 (7 bases). CDR1 is MGHRA, CDR2 YSYEKL, per germline. The CDR3 contains 16 residues. DNA for the CDR3: TGCGCCAGCAGTCAAGGGTGGGGGGGGCCCCCAGATACGCAGTATTTT. As protein: CASSQGWGGPPDTQYF.

The rearrangement links TRBV27 to TRBJ1-1; no definite D call. Germline CDR1 and CDR2: MNHEY and SMNVEV (reference sequence). This CDR3 is 14 amino acids long. With 5 bases removed from V and 3 bases from J, the gap between germline ends came to 13 bases. CDR3 in amino acids: CASSALGSDTEAFF. The CDR3 DNA reads as TGTGCCAGCAGTGCGTTAGGGAGCGACACTGAAGCTTTCTTT.

The genes are TRBV18 and TRBJ1-5; possibly TRBD1 for D (5 bases). CDR1 KGHSH and CDR2 LQKENI come from the germline V gene. With 6 bases removed from V and 5 bases from J, the gap between germline ends came to 11 bases. There are 13 residues in the CDR3. The CDR3 is CASSGGLDQPQHF. CDR3 bases: TGTGCCAGCTCCGGGGGACTCGATCAGCCCCAGCATTTT.

The chain couples TRBV9 to TRBJ1-2; 8 nucleotides line up with TRBD1. The V gene's germline CDR1 is SGDLS and CDR2 YYNGEE. Trimming at V came to 0 bases and at J to 7 bases, leaving 2 bases not matched to a gene. The CDR3 has 13 amino acids. The CDR3 nucleotides read TGTGCCAGCAGCGTAGGTGGGACAGGTGGCTACACCTTC. Residues: CASSVGGTGGYTF.

This clone is a singleton in its sample. J is TRBJ2-5 and V is TRBV2, with TRBD2 identical over 10 bases. This CDR3 has 14 amino acids. Germline-derived CDR1 and CDR2 are SNHLY and FYNNEI. J gave up 5 bases and V 1 base, and 1 base lay outside the gene matches. CDR3 protein: CASSEGTSGETQYF. Written as DNA, the CDR3 is TGTGCCAGCAGTGAAGGGACTAGCGGTGAGACCCAGTACTTC.

This chain uses TRBV18 with TRBJ1-4; D is unclear. Germline CDR1 reads KGHSH; CDR2 reads LQKENI. V was trimmed by 3 bases and J by 4 bases, leaving 15 bases between them. The CDR3 has 16 amino acids. The CDR3 DNA reads as TGTGCCAGCTCACCGTCGAAGACAAACGTTAATGAAAAACTGTTTTTT. The encoded protein is CASSPSKTNVNEKLFF.

The chain uses TRBV2 and TRBJ2-3; TRBD1 might be the D (5 bases). V was clipped by 3 bases and J by 1 base, with 14 bases between them. The germline gives CDR1 SNHLY, CDR2 FYNNEI. The CDR3 sequence is 16 residues long. The DNA of the CDR3 is TGTGCCAGCAGTGACAGGGCCTTTAGTGGCACAGATACGCAGTATTTT. Amino acid sequence: CASSDRAFSGTDTQYF.

The chain couples TRBV11-2 to TRBJ2-3, with D possibly being TRBD2 (6 bases). From germline, CDR1 is SGHAT and CDR2 FQNNGV. CDR3 length equals 18 residues. V shed 1 base and J shed 1 base, with 18 bases lying between them. In DNA form, the CDR3 reads TGTGCCAGCAGCTTAGCACCACCCGGGACTGGGGGCACAGATACGCAGTATTTT. It encodes CASSLAPPGTGGTDTQYF.

The genes are TRBV9 and TRBJ2-1; 10 bases agree with TRBD2. The CDR3 sequence is 16 residues long. V was pared by 0 bases and J by 10 bases, with 10 bases of the junction left unmatched. Germline assignment: CDR1 SGDLS and CDR2 YYNGEE. CDR3 DNA: TGTGCCAGCAGCGTAGAGTCTAGCGGGAGATTCGGGGAGCAGTTCTTC. Its protein is CASSVESSGRFGEQFF.

The rearrangement links TRBV7-2 to TRBJ2-2; 9 bases match TRBD2. Trimming took 4 bases from V and 0 from J; bases not matched to a gene: 3. There are 16 residues in the CDR3. Looked up from germline, CDR1 is SGHTA and CDR2 is FQGNSA. The CDR3 reads CASSWLAGPNTGELFF. CDR3 nucleotide sequence: TGTGCCAGCAGCTGGCTAGCGGGACCGAACACCGGGGAGCTGTTTTTT.

This clone was seen ten or more times. V gene TRBV2 combines with J gene TRBJ2-7; D gene ambiguous. This CDR3 has 13 amino acids. CDR1 and CDR2 from the germline V gene are SNHLY and FYNNEI. V lost 3 bases, J lost 2 bases, and 8 bases lay in between. Here the CDR3 DNA reads TGTGCCAGCAGTGAGAGTTATACCTACGAGCAGTACTTC. This codes for CASSESYTYEQYF.

The chain uses TRBV6-5 and TRBJ2-7; 8 nucleotides match TRBD1. This CDR3 comprises 15 residues. Trimming at V came to 7 bases and at J to 2 bases, leaving 10 bases not matched to a gene. Per the germline V gene, CDR1 is MNHEY and CDR2 is SVGAGI. The CDR3 protein is CASTTLPDRAYEQYF. The CDR3 DNA reads as TGTGCCAGCACCACCCTCCCGGACAGGGCCTACGAGCAGTACTTC.

V is TRBV28 and J is TRBJ2-3; possible D gene TRBD1, 6 bases. The CDR3 is 17 amino acids. The germline V gene encodes CDR1 MDHEN and CDR2 SYDVKM. Trimming removed 3 bases from V and 0 bases from J, with 16 bases in between. The CDR3 is CASSFYGGPTSTDTQYF. The CDR3 DNA sequence: TGTGCCAGCAGTTTTTATGGGGGCCCGACTAGCACAGATACGCAGTATTTT.

The rearrangement uses TRBV6-5 and TRBJ2-1; maybe TRBD1 (6 bases). CDR1 is MNHEY and CDR2 is SVGAGI in the germline V gene. CDR3 length equals 14 residues. V lost 0 bases, J lost 9 bases, and 12 bases lay in between. The CDR3: CASSYSSTGVEQFF. The CDR3 DNA reads TGTGCCAGCAGTTACTCTTCGACAGGCGTTGAGCAGTTCTTC.

V and J are TRBV19 and TRBJ2-2; 10 bases agree with TRBD1. Germline-derived CDR1 and CDR2 are LNHDA and SQIVND (reference sequence). Losses at the gene ends were 1 base for V and 11 bases for J; bases not matched to a gene: 1. The CDR3 is made up of 13 amino acids. CDR3 bases: TGTGCCAGTAGTATAGCGACAGGGGGCGAGCTGTTTTTT. This gives the protein CASSIATGGELFF.

The rearrangement links TRBV29-1 to TRBJ1-3; the match to TRBD1 covers 8 bases. With V trimmed by 7 bases and J by 2 bases, 10 bases remained unmatched. The length of the CDR3 is 15 residues. Germline V gene sequence: CDR1 SQVTM, CDR2 ANQGSEA. CDR3 nucleotides: TGCAGCGCTCGAACCCAGGGGGCGGCTGGAAACACCATATATTTT. Translation gives CSARTQGAAGNTIYF.

The chain is built from TRBV30 and TRBJ2-7; D call uncertain. V gave up 1 base and J gave up 1 base, with 2 bases separating them. Germline V gene sequence: CDR1 GTSNPN, CDR2 SVGIG (reference sequence). This CDR3 spans 11 amino acids. The CDR3 reads CAWSASYEQYF. In DNA, the CDR3 is TGTGCCTGGAGTGCATCCTACGAGCAGTACTTC.

This clone has just a few counts. The genes are TRBV6-5 and TRBJ2-7; tentative D call: TRBD1 (6 bases). CDR3 length: 15 amino acids. CDR1 is MNHEY, CDR2 SVGAGI, per germline. With 7 bases removed from V and 2 bases from J, the gap between germline ends came to 18 bases. CDR3 protein: CASTTGLGAPYEQYV. CDR3 DNA: TGTGCCAGCACTACCGGATTGGGGGCCCCCTACGAGCAGTACGTC.